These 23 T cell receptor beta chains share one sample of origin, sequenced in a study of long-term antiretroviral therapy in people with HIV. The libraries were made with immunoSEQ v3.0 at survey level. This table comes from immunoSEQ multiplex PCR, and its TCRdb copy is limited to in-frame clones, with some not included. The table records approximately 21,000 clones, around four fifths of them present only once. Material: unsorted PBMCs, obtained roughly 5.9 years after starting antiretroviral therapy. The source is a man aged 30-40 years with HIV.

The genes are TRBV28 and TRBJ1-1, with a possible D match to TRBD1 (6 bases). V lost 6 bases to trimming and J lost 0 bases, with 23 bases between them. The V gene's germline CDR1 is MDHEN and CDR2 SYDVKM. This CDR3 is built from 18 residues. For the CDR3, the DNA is TGTGCCAGCAGACCTCGGAGGGGGGGTGGGGCGATGAACACTGAAGCTTTCTTT. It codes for CASRPRRGGGAMNTEAFF.

This CDR3 is CASSPREYNSPLHF. The CDR3 DNA reads as TGTGCCAGCTCACCCCGGGAGTATAATTCACCCCTCCACTTT. The chain employs TRBV18 and TRBJ1-6; D is uncertain. Trimming stripped 3 bases from V and 4 bases from J, with 7 bases between. The length of the CDR3 is 14 residues. CDR1 KGHSH and CDR2 LQKENI come from the germline V gene.

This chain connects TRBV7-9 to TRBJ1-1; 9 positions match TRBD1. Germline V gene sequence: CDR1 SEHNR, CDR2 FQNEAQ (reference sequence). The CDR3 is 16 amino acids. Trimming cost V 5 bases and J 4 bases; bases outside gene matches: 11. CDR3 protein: CASSQGMGTGTTEAFF. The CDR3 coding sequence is TGTGCCAGCAGCCAGGGCATGGGGACAGGGACCACTGAAGCTTTCTTT.

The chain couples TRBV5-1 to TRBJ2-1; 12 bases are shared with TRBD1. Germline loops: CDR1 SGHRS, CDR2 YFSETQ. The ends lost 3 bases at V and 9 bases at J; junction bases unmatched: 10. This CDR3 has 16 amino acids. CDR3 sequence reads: CASSYSSGQGAVEQFF. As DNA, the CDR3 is TGCGCCAGCAGCTACTCTTCGGGACAGGGGGCGGTTGAGCAGTTCTTC.

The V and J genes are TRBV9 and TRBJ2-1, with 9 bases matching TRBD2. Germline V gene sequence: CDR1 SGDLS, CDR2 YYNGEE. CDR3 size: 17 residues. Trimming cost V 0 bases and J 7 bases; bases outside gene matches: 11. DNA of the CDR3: TGTGCCAGCAGCGTAGTCGGGACGGGACTAGCAGGGAATGAGCAGTTCTTC. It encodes CASSVVGTGLAGNEQFF.

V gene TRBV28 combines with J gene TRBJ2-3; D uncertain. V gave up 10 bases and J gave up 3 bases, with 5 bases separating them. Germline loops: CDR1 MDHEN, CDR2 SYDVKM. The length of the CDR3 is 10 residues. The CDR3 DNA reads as TGTGCCACCAGAACAGATACGCAGTATTTT. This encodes CATRTDTQYF.

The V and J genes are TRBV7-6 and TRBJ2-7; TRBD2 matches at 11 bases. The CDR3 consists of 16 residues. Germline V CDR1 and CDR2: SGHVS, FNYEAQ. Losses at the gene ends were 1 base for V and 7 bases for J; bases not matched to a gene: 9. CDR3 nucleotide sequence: TGTGCCAGCAGCTTAGGGTCGACTAGCGGGACGGGTGAGCAGTACTTC. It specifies CASSLGSTSGTGEQYF.

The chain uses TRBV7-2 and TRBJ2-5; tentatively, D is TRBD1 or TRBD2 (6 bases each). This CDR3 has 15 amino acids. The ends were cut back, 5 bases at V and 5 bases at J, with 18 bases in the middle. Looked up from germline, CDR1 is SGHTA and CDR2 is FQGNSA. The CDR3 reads CASSQTGRWMETQYF. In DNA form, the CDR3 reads TGTGCCAGCAGCCAAACAGGGAGGTGGATGGAGACCCAGTACTTC.

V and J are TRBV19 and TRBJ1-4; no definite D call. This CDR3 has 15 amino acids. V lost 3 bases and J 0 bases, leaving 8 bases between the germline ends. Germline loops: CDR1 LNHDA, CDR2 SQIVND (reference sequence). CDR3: CASSIGAATNEKLFF. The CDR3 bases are TGTGCCAGTAGTATTGGTGCGGCAACTAATGAAAAACTGTTTTTT.

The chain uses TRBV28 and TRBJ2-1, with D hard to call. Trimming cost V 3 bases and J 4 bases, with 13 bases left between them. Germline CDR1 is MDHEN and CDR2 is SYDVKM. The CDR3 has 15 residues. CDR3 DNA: TGTGCCAGCAGTTTCCAACCACGAATTTACAATGAGCAGTTCTTC. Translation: CASSFQPRIYNEQFF.

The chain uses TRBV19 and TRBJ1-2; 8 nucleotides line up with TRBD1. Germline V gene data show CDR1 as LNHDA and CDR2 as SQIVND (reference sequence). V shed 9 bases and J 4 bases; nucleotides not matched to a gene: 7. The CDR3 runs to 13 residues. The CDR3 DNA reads TGTGCCAGCAACTCCGACAGGGGCTATGGCTACACCTTC. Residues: CASNSDRGYGYTF.

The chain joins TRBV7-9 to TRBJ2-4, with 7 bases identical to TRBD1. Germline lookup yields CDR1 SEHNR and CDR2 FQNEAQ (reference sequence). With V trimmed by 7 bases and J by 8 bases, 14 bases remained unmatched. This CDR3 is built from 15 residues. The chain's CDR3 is CASTSWSGGEDIQYF. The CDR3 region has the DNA TGTGCCAGCACCTCCTGGTCAGGGGGAGAGGACATTCAGTACTTC.

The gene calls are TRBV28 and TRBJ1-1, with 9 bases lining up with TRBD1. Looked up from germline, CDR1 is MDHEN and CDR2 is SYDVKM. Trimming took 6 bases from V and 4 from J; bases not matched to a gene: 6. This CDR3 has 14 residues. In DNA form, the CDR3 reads TGTGCCAGCAGCTGGGGACAGGGAGGCACTGAAGCTTTCTTT. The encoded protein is CASSWGQGGTEAFF.

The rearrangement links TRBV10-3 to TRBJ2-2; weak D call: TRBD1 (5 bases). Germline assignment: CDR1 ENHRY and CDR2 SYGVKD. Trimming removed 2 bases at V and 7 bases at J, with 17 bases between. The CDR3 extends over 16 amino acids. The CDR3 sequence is CAISEQGLGSGGELFF. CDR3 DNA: TGTGCCATCAGTGAGCAGGGTTTGGGTTCTGGCGGGGAGCTGTTTTTT.

The CDR3 here is CASSYISGTSYEQYF. The CDR3 bases are TGTGCCAGCAGTTATATCTCGGGTACCTCCTACGAGCAGTACTTC. The genes are TRBV27 and TRBJ2-7; D call uncertain. V dropped 4 bases and J dropped 0 bases, with 13 bases sitting between them. Germline V gene data show CDR1 as MNHEY and CDR2 as SMNVEV (reference sequence). The CDR3 totals 15 residues.

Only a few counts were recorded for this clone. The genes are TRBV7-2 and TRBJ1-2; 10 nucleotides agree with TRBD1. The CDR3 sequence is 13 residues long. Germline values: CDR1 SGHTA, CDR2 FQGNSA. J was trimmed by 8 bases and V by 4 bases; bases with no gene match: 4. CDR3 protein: CASSSDRGLGYTF. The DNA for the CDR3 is TGTGCCAGCAGCTCCGACAGGGGGCTCGGCTACACCTTC.

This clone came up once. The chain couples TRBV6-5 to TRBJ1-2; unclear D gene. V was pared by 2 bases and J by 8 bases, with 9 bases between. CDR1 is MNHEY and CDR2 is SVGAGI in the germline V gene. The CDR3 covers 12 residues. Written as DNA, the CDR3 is TGTGCCAGCAGTTACCGCGGATACGGCTACACCTTC. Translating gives CASSYRGYGYTF.

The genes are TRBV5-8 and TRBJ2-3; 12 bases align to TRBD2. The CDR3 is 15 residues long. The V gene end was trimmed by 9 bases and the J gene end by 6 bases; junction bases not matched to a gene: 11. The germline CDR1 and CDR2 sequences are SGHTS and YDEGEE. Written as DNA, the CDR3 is TGTGCCACGACTAGCGGGAGACTCATTCTGGATACGCAGTATTTT. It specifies CATTSGRLILDTQYF.

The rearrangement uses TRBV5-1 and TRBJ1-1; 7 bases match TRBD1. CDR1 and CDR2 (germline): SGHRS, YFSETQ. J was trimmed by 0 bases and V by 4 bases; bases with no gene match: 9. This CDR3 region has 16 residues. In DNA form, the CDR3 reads TGCGCCAGCAGCCCAAGGGACAGTTACATGAACACTGAAGCTTTCTTT. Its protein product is CASSPRDSYMNTEAFF.

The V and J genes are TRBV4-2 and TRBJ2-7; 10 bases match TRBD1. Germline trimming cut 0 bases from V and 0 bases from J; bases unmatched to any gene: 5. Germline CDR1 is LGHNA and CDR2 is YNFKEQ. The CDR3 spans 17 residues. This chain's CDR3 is CASSQEDRGPVSYEQYF. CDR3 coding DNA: TGTGCCAGCAGCCAAGAAGACAGGGGGCCGGTCTCCTACGAGCAGTACTTC.

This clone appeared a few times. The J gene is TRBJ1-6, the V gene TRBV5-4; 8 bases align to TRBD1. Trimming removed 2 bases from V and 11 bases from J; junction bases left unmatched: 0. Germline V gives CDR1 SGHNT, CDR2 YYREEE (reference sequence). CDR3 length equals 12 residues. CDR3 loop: CASSLQGAPLHF. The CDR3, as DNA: TGTGCCAGCAGCTTACAGGGGGCACCCCTCCACTTT.

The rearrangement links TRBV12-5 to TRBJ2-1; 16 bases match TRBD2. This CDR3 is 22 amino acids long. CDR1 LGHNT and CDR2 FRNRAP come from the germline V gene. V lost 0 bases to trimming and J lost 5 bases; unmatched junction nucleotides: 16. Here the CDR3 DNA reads TGTGCTAGTGGTTTGGTACGAAGGGTGGGGACTAGCGGGAGGGAATCAGACAATGAGCAGTTCTTC. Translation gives CASGLVRRVGTSGRESDNEQFF. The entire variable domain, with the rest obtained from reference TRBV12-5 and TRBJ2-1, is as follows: DARVTQTPRHKVTEMGQEVTMRCQPILGHNTVFWYRQTMMQGLELLAYFRNRAPLDDSGMPKDRFSAEMPDATLATLKIQPSEPRDSAVYFCASGLVRRVGTSGRESDNEQFFGPGTRLTVL.

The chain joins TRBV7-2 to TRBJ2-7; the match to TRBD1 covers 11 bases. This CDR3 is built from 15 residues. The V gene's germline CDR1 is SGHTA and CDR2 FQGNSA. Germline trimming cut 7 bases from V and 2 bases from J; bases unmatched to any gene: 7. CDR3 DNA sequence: TGTGCCAGCACTCAGGGGGACAGGGGGACCTACGAGCAGTACTTC. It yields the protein CASTQGDRGTYEQYF.